The rows below give T cell receptor beta chains drawn from one sample of a study of lymphopenia after photon versus proton radiotherapy. Produced via immunoSEQ multiplex PCR; TCRdb's table is partial and in-frame only. Of approximately 30,000 clones detected, approximately 95% appear once; the ten largest clones hold approximately 0.72%. The sequencing used peripheral blood, collected from a patient treated with photon-based radiotherapy. Receptors were obtained from a woman between 45 and 65 years old with cholangiocarcinoma. CDR3s include the opening cysteine and the closing phenylalanine or tryptophan. The D gene is left open where the match is weak. Size tells how often a clone was seen (once, few, many) or the class of an expanded clone, and some rows leave it out.

J: TRBJ1-4
size: few
D: TRBD1
V: TRBV19
length: 15
DNA: TGTGCCAGTAGTACCGGACAGGGGGCGGGAGAAAAACTGTTTTTT
CDR3: CASSTGQGAGEKLFF

J: TRBJ1-1
size: .
D: .
V: TRBV25-1
length: 12
DNA: TGTGCCAGCAGTGACGGGACATCCGAAGCTTTCTTT
CDR3: CASSDGTSEAFF

J: TRBJ2-3
size: .
D: .
V: TRBV6-6
length: 11
DNA: TGTGCCAGCAGCCCCGGAGGATCGCAGTATTTT
CDR3: CASSPGGSQYF

J: TRBJ1-2
size: .
D: .
V: TRBV27
length: 16
DNA: TGTGCCAGCAGTTTCTTCAGTCAGGGGAGGGGGTATGGCTACACCTTC
CDR3: CASSFFSQGRGYGYTF

J: TRBJ1-2
size: .
D: TRBD1
V: TRBV9
length: 15
DNA: TGTGCCAGCAGCCCCCGGGACAGCCCTAACTATGGCTACACCTTC
CDR3: CASSPRDSPNYGYTF

J: TRBJ2-2
size: .
D: .
V: TRBV30
length: 12
DNA: TGTGCCTGGAGTTCGGAGCTGTTAAGGCTGTTTTTT
CDR3: CAWSSELLRLFF

J: TRBJ1-2
size: .
D: .
V: TRBV28
length: 13
DNA: TGTGCCAGCAGTAGAGGGGGTGACTATGGCTACACCTTC
CDR3: CASSRGGDYGYTF

J: TRBJ1-2
size: .
D: .
V: TRBV7-9
length: 14
DNA: TGTGCCAGCAGCTTGACAGAGAAAGACTATGGCTACACCTTC
CDR3: CASSLTEKDYGYTF

J: TRBJ2-7
size: .
D: .
V: TRBV7-2
length: 15
DNA: TGTGCCAGCAGCGACCGGCCCCGGCTCCTCTACGAGCAGTACTTC
CDR3: CASSDRPRLLYEQYF

J: TRBJ2-7
size: .
D: .
V: TRBV23-1
length: 15
DNA: TGCGCCAGCAGAAACAGGGGGGGGGTTTGGTACGAGCAGTACTTC
CDR3: CASRNRGGVWYEQYF

J: TRBJ2-1
size: .
D: TRBD1
V: TRBV11-3
length: 14
DNA: TGTGCCAGCAGCAAGGACAGGGGAAGGGGTGAGCAGTTCTTC
CDR3: CASSKDRGRGEQFF

J: TRBJ2-1
size: once
D: .
V: TRBV19
length: 14
DNA: TGTGCCAGTATCAAAGACACGTCCTACAATGAGCAGTTCTTC
CDR3: CASIKDTSYNEQFF

J: TRBJ1-5
size: once
D: .
V: TRBV5-6
length: 14
DNA: TGTGCCAGCAGCTCCTGGACAAATCGAGGGCCCCAGCATTTT
CDR3: CASSSWTNRGPQHF

J: TRBJ1-2
size: .
D: .
V: TRBV11-3
length: 18
DNA: TGTGCCAGCAGCCCAGCAAGGACCCCTAAATTAACTAACTATGGCTACACCTTC
CDR3: CASSPARTPKLTNYGYTF

J: TRBJ1-1
size: .
D: TRBD1
V: TRBV11-2
length: 15
DNA: TGTGCCAGCAGCTTAGGAGGGACAGGGGGGACTGAAGCTTTCTTT
CDR3: CASSLGGTGGTEAFF

J: TRBJ1-1
size: .
D: .
V: TRBV6-5
length: 14
DNA: TGTGCCAGCAGTTACAGAGGAATGAACACTGAAGCTTTCTTT
CDR3: CASSYRGMNTEAFF

J: TRBJ1-4
size: .
D: .
V: TRBV4-3
length: 15
DNA: TGCGCCAGCAGCCAAGACCGGGGGGGGAATGAAAAACTGTTTTTT
CDR3: CASSQDRGGNEKLFF

J: TRBJ1-1
size: once
D: .
V: TRBV20-1
length: 11
DNA: TGCAGTGCTAGCAGAAGGACTGAAGCTTTCTTT
CDR3: CSASRRTEAFF

J: TRBJ1-1
size: .
D: .
V: TRBV30
length: 12
DNA: TGTGCCTGGAGTGTATCCGTTACTGAAGCTTTCTTT
CDR3: CAWSVSVTEAFF

J: TRBJ2-7
size: once
D: TRBD1
V: TRBV6-1
length: 14
DNA: TGTGCCAGCAGAGATCACAGGGGGGCGGGCGAGCAGTACTTC
CDR3: CASRDHRGAGEQYF

J: TRBJ1-1
size: .
D: TRBD1
V: TRBV19
length: 16
DNA: TGTGCCAGTAGCCGACCGGGACAGGGGGATCCCACTGAAGCTTTCTTT
CDR3: CASSRPGQGDPTEAFF

J: TRBJ1-1
size: .
D: .
V: TRBV7-2
length: 10
DNA: TGTGCCAGCAGCTTCAACGACGCTTTCTTT
CDR3: CASSFNDAFF

J: TRBJ1-6
size: .
D: TRBD1
V: TRBV28
length: 16
DNA: TGTGCCAGCAGTTCGGGACAGGGGGTCTATAATTCACCCCTCCACTTT
CDR3: CASSSGQGVYNSPLHF

J: TRBJ1-4
size: .
D: .
V: TRBV11-2
length: 14
DNA: TGTGCCAGCAGCTTAAGGGTCGGGAGGGAAAAACTGTTTTTT
CDR3: CASSLRVGREKLFF

J: TRBJ2-5
size: once
D: .
V: TRBV5-4
length: 11
DNA: TGTGCCACCACCCAAAAAGAGACCCAGTACTTC
CDR3: CATTQKETQYF

J: TRBJ1-2
size: .
D: .
V: TRBV28
length: 13
DNA: TGTGCCAGCAGTTTAATCGTGCTTCATGGCTACACCTTC
CDR3: CASSLIVLHGYTF

J: TRBJ1-5
size: .
D: .
V: TRBV4-1
length: 20
DNA: TGCGCCAGCAGCCAAGAGGACAGCATGAGTTGGATGGGTAGCAATCAGCCCCAGCATTTT
CDR3: CASSQEDSMSWMGSNQPQHF

J: TRBJ1-2
size: .
D: .
V: TRBV19
length: 11
DNA: TGTGCCAGCCAGAATAGAGGTGGCTACACCTTC
CDR3: CASQNRGGYTF

J: TRBJ2-5
size: .
D: TRBD1
V: TRBV5-1
length: 16
DNA: TGCGCCAGCAGCTTGCAGGGACAGGGGTATACAGAGACCCAGTACTTC
CDR3: CASSLQGQGYTETQYF

J: TRBJ1-3
size: .
D: .
V: TRBV15
length: 15
DNA: TGTGCCACCAGCAGAGATCCAGGGGCCGGAAACACCATATATTTT
CDR3: CATSRDPGAGNTIYF

J: TRBJ2-7
size: .
D: .
V: TRBV29-1
length: 12
DNA: TGCAGCGTGGGTGGGGGGGCCGAGGAGCAGTACTTC
CDR3: CSVGGGAEEQYF

J: TRBJ1-1
size: .
D: .
V: TRBV7-2
length: 14
DNA: TGTGCCAGCACCAAGGGGGGAGAAGGAAGAGAGGCTTTCTTT
CDR3: CASTKGGEGREAFF

J: TRBJ1-4
size: once
D: TRBD1
V: TRBV4-3
length: 14
DNA: TGCGCCAGCAGCCAAGGGCAGGGGGCCGAAAAACTGTTTTTT
CDR3: CASSQGQGAEKLFF

J: TRBJ1-2
size: .
D: .
V: TRBV6-6
length: 14
DNA: TGTGCCATTCCTCTACCGGGACACATTAGCGGCTACACCTTC
CDR3: CAIPLPGHISGYTF

J: TRBJ1-5
size: .
D: TRBD1
V: TRBV6-1
length: 14
DNA: TGTGCCAGCTTCAACAGGGGGTCGGATCAGCCCCAGCATTTT
CDR3: CASFNRGSDQPQHF